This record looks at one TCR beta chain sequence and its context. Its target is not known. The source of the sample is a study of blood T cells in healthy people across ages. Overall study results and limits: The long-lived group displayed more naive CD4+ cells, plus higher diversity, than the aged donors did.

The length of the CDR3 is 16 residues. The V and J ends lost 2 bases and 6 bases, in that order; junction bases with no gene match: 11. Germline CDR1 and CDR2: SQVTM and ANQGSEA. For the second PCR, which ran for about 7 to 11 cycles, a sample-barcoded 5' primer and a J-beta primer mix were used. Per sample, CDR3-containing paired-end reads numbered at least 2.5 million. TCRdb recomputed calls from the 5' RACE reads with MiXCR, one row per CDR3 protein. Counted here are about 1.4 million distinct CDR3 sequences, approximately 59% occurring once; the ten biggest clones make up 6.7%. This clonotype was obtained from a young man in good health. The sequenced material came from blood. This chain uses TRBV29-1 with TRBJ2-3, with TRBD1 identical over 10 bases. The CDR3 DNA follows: TGCAGCGTTGAATCTGGGACAGGGGATAACCCCGATACGCAGTATTTT. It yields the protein CSVESGTGDNPDTQYF.